The clone carrying this T cell receptor (beta chain) was detected many times. The ends were cut back, 2 bases at V and 2 bases at J, with 12 bases in the middle. The CDR3 has 15 residues. The sample comes from a study of low-dose radiotherapy and immunotherapy resistance in tumors. Overall study context: With 1 Gy per fraction every two weeks, Cohort 2 accumulated 13 Gy across 26 weeks. Every six weeks patients received intravenous ipilimumab 1 mg/kg, and every two weeks they received intravenous nivolumab 240 mg.

Time point specified: before trial treatment. For amplifying TCRs, the PCR ran for around 20 cycles with Phusion, which was used together with a constant-region primer and the adapter on the V primers. TCRdb fed the reads into MiXCR, producing one record per CDR3 protein. The sample has tens of thousands of distinct CDR3 sequences; roughly 10% are singletons. The sequence was obtained from a female donor with ovarian cancer. The sequencing here drew on PBMCs, taken before treatment. J is TRBJ2-5 and V is TRBV12-3 or TRBV12-4; D may be TRBD2 (6 bases). This CDR3 reads CASSLSAGKQETQYF. DNA of the CDR3: TGTGCCAGCAGTTTATCTGCGGGGAAACAAGAGACCCAGTACTTC.